This T cell receptor (beta chain) appears in the sequencing data of a study of cytomegalovirus exposure and HLA in healthy donors. In the PCR, 60 Vbeta and 13 Jbeta primers were used. Using immunoSEQ multiplex PCR, the repertoire was profiled, and TCRdb retains in-frame clones only, with some absent. The sample records over 150,000 clones, roughly nine tenths being singletons. V dropped 0 bases and J dropped 5 bases, with 10 bases sitting between them. CDR3 length: 14 residues. The V gene's germline CDR1 is SGHNT and CDR2 YENEEA. The material sequenced was PBMCs. The rearrangement links TRBV11-3 to TRBJ1-1; TRBD1 is a possible D gene (6 bases). This receptor was taken from a woman in her twenties or thirties in good health and CMV-seronegative. For the CDR3, the DNA is TGTGCCAGCAGCTTAGATTCAGGGGATACTGAAGCTTTCTTT. Amino acid sequence: CASSLDSGDTEAFF.